Below, 15 T cell receptor beta chains from the same sample are listed, as sequenced in a study of T cell responses to AZD1222 COVID-19 vaccine (dated by TCRdb to the early 2020s). The protocol used for the library was the immunoSEQ multiplex PCR assay. Imported from immuneACCESS, the table was reduced by TCRdb to in-frame sequences with V and J called. These copies leave out some clones; in studies compared against another copy, an unresolved V gene accounts for under half, and the cause of the remainder is not known. This sample is represented by tens of thousands of clones; about 94% of them were singletons. The top ten clones comprise roughly 3.1% of the sample. The time point label here, explained by the study, means: about 28 days (+/-7) after the second vaccine dose. This specimen was peripheral blood, taken 28 days after the second AZD1222 dose. These receptors all come from an adult who received the AZD1222 COVID-19 vaccine.

V gene TRBV12-5 combines with J gene TRBJ2-5; no definite D call. Trimming took off 5 bases at V and 2 bases at J, with 18 bases between the two ends. Germline loops: CDR1 LGHNT, CDR2 FRNRAP. This CDR3 comprises 16 residues. The CDR3 bases are TGTGCTAGTGGTCCCCCCGCCAGGCCTCAACAAGAGACCCAGTACTTC. Translation gives CASGPPARPQQETQYF. Together with reference TRBV12-5 and TRBJ2-5, the CDR3 gives the full variable domain: DARVTQTPRHKVTEMGQEVTMRCQPILGHNTVFWYRQTMMQGLELLAYFRNRAPLDDSGMPKDRFSAEMPDATLATLKIQPSEPRDSAVYFCASGPPARPQQETQYFGPGTRLLVL.

This chain links TRBV2 with TRBJ2-1; 7 bases match TRBD2. Germline CDR1 reads SNHLY; CDR2 reads FYNNEI. Trimming cost V 6 bases and J 0 bases; bases outside gene matches: 2. The CDR3 length is 14 residues. Here the CDR3 reads CASRRGSSYNEQFF. CDR3 DNA sequence: TGTGCCAGCAGGCGGGGGAGCTCCTACAATGAGCAGTTCTTC.

In this sample, this clone turned up a few times. This rearrangement joins TRBV10-2 to TRBJ1-6, with D tentatively TRBD1 (6 bases). The V end lost 3 bases, the J end lost 9 bases, and 6 bases lay between the germline ends. Germline assignment: CDR1 WSHSY and CDR2 SAAADI. The CDR3 sequence is 12 residues long. CDR3 region: CASSEQGSPLHF. The CDR3 DNA reads TGCGCCAGCAGTGAACAGGGTTCACCCCTCCACTTT.

V and J are TRBV7-9 and TRBJ1-2; D is unresolved. Germline CDR1 reads SEHNR; CDR2 reads FQNEAQ (reference sequence). CDR3 length: 14 amino acids. V lost 0 bases to trimming and J lost 4 bases, with 9 bases between them. CDR3 loop: CASSLASNLYGYTF. DNA for the CDR3: TGTGCCAGCAGCTTAGCGAGTAATCTCTATGGCTACACCTTC.

This clone is a singleton in its sample. This sequence joins TRBV5-4 and TRBJ2-2, with a tentative D call TRBD1 (6 bases). The CDR3 runs to 16 residues. The germline gives CDR1 SGHNT, CDR2 YYREEE (reference sequence). The ends were cut back, 0 bases at V and 6 bases at J, with 15 bases in the middle. CDR3 protein: CASSLVGTKAAGELFF. DNA for the CDR3: TGTGCCAGCAGCTTGGTTGGGACAAAGGCGGCCGGGGAGCTGTTTTTT.

This sequence joins TRBV30 and TRBJ1-1; 7 nucleotides line up with TRBD1. The V gene end was trimmed by 4 bases and the J gene end by 4 bases; junction bases not matched to a gene: 6. Looked up from germline, CDR1 is GTSNPN and CDR2 is SVGIG (reference sequence). CDR3 length: 13 amino acids. CDR3 bases: TGTGCCTGGATTCGTTCAGGGGGCACTGAAGCTTTCTTT. Translated, it gives CAWIRSGGTEAFF.

This chain's CDR3 is CASSLGRSGTGSRNEQFF. In nucleotides, the CDR3 is TGTGCCAGCAGCTTAGGTAGGTCGGGGACAGGGAGCCGCAATGAGCAGTTCTTC. V gene TRBV11-3 combines with J gene TRBJ2-1, with 9 bases matching TRBD1. CDR1 SGHNT and CDR2 YENEEA come from the germline V gene. J gave up 6 bases and V 1 base, and 13 bases lay outside the gene matches. The CDR3 runs 18 residues.

For the CDR3, the DNA is TGTGCCAGCAGTTTAGGCCAGGGGGCCCGAGCGATTTCCTACGAGCAGTACTTC. This translates into CASSLGQGARAISYEQYF. The chain employs TRBV28 and TRBJ2-7; TRBD1 matches at 8 bases. V trimming: 2 bases; J trimming: 1 base; junction bases outside the gene matches: 13. The CDR3 totals 18 residues. The germline V gene encodes CDR1 MDHEN and CDR2 SYDVKM.

The CDR3 reads CASSLAGGGGSGANVLTF. CDR3 DNA sequence: TGCGCCAGCAGCTTGGCCGGTGGGGGCGGCTCTGGGGCCAACGTCCTGACTTTC. J is TRBJ2-6 and V is TRBV5-1, with a possible D match to TRBD1 (6 bases). The CDR3 loop spans 18 amino acids. CDR1 is SGHRS and CDR2 is YFSETQ in the germline V gene. The V gene lost 0 bases and the J gene lost 0 bases, with 13 bases spanning the gap.

Here the CDR3 DNA reads TGCGCCAGCAGCGCCCAACAGGGCCGGTACAATGAGCAGTTCTTC. Encoded protein: CASSAQQGRYNEQFF. This rearrangement joins TRBV5-1 to TRBJ2-1, with TRBD1 as a possible D gene (6 bases). Germline V gives CDR1 SGHRS, CDR2 YFSETQ. V was shortened by 4 bases and J by 4 bases, with 15 bases between the two germline ends. The CDR3 contains 15 residues.

This chain connects TRBV4-2 to TRBJ2-3; TRBD2 aligns across 8 bases. Losses at the gene ends were 1 base for V and 5 bases for J; bases not matched to a gene: 11. The CDR3 has 17 residues. CDR1 is LGHNA and CDR2 is YNFKEQ in the germline V gene. CDR3 bases: TGTGCCAGCAGCCAAGTGGCTCGGCGGGGGGCGGTAGATACGCAGTATTTT. This sequence encodes CASSQVARRGAVDTQYF.

The chain recombines TRBV4-1 with TRBJ1-1; 11 bases are shared with TRBD1. Per the germline V gene, CDR1 is MGHRA and CDR2 is YSYEKL. The V and J ends lost 4 bases and 2 bases, in that order; junction bases with no gene match: 3. The CDR3 has 15 amino acids. CDR3 sequence: CASSPGQGGNTEAFF. The CDR3 coding sequence is TGCGCCAGCAGCCCGGGACAGGGGGGTAACACTGAAGCTTTCTTT.

This chain connects TRBV27 to TRBJ1-3, with a possible D match to TRBD1 (6 bases). The V end lost 0 bases, the J end lost 2 bases, and 8 bases lay between the germline ends. Germline V CDR1 and CDR2: MNHEY, SMNVEV (reference sequence). The CDR3 has 15 residues. DNA of the CDR3: TGTGCCAGCAGTTTATCAAGACAGGCTGGAAACACCATATATTTT. Residues: CASSLSRQAGNTIYF.

This chain connects TRBV3-1 (or the pseudogene TRBV3-2) to TRBJ2-7; 9 nucleotides line up with TRBD1. V was clipped by 6 bases and J by 4 bases; unmatched bases: 10. The CDR3 is 15 residues long. The germline CDR1 and CDR2 sequences are LGHDT and YNNKEL (reference sequence). CDR3 bases: TGTGCCAGCAGGTCTACCGGGACAGGGCTTTACGAGCAGTACTTC. Translating it yields CASRSTGTGLYEQYF.

This clone was recorded only once. The V and J genes are TRBV7-3 and TRBJ1-2; D unclear. V lost 0 bases, J lost 9 bases, and 26 bases lay in between. This CDR3 region has 18 residues. In germline, CDR1 is SGHTA, CDR2 FQGTGA. The CDR3 DNA is TGTGCCAGCAGCTTAACGGTTTGCCGATACCCGCATGATGTTTGCTACACCTTC. Protein: CASSLTVCRYPHDVCYTF. The full variable domain, in which reference TRBV7-3 and TRBJ1-2 provide the parts outside the CDR3, is GAGVSQTPSNKVTEKGKYVELRCDPISGHTALYWYRQSLGQGPEFLIYFQGTGAADDSGLPNDRFFAVRPEGSVSTLKIQRTERGDSAVYLCASSLTVCRYPHDVCYTFGSGTRLTVV.